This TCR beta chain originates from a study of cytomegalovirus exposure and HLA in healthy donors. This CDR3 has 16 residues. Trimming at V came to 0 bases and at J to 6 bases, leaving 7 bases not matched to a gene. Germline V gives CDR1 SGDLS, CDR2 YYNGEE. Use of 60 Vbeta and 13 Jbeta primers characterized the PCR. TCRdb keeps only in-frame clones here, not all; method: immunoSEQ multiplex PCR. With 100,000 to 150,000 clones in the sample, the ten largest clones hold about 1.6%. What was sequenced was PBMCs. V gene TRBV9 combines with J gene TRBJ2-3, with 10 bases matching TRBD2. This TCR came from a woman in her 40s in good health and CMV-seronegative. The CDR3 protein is CASSVASGGAGDTQYF. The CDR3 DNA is TGTGCCAGCAGCGTAGCCAGCGGGGGGGCGGGTGATACGCAGTATTTT. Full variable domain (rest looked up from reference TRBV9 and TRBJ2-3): DSGVTQTPKHLITATGQRVTLRCSPRSGDLSVYWYQQSLDQGLQFLIQYYNGEERAKGNILERFSAQQFPDLHSELNLSSLELGDSALYFCASSVASGGAGDTQYFGPGTRLTVL.